Below are 4 T cell receptor beta chains sequenced from a single sample in a study of Ad26.COV2.S vaccination and SARS-CoV-2 variants. Libraries were prepared by immunoSEQ multiplex PCR; TCRdb keeps only in-frame clonotypes and omits some of them. Found here are roughly 500,000 clones, about 88% of them singletons; the top ten hold over 2.5%. Treatment defined: approximately 18 received Ad26.COV2.S at low or high dose, single or two shots; about 5 received placebo; per-sample allocation not given. Specimen acquisition occurred on day 63 following the initial vaccine or placebo injection. The sample here was peripheral blood, taken in a trial of Ad26.COV2.S vaccine versus placebo. These receptors all come from a person aged 18-65 years who received the Ad26.COV2.S COVID-19 vaccine or a placebo.

The gene calls are TRBV5-1 and TRBJ2-3; TRBD2 aligns across 7 bases. The CDR3 runs 13 residues. The germline V gene has CDR1 SGHRS and CDR2 YFSETQ. Germline trimming cut 6 bases from V and 4 bases from J; bases unmatched to any gene: 5. CDR3 amino acids: CASMERGPDTQYF. The CDR3 DNA reads as TGCGCCAGCATGGAGCGGGGCCCAGATACGCAGTATTTT.

The chain joins TRBV2 to TRBJ1-2; D call uncertain. Trimming left V 6 bases short and J 7 bases short, with 9 bases between. This CDR3 contains 11 residues. In germline, CDR1 is SNHLY, CDR2 FYNNEI. CDR3 region: CASSPAVGYTF. In DNA, the CDR3 is TGTGCCAGCAGCCCCGCGGTTGGCTACACCTTC. Based on the CDR3 plus reference TRBV2 and TRBJ1-2, the full variable domain is EPEVTQTPSHQVTQMGQEVILRCVPISNHLYFYWYRQILGQKVEFLVSFYNNEISEKSEIFDDQFSVERPDGSNFTLKIRSTKLEDSAMYFCASSPAVGYTFGSGTRLTVV.

The V gene is TRBV9, the J gene TRBJ1-1; D unresolved. This CDR3 region has 13 residues. Trimming pared 2 bases from V and 4 bases from J, leaving 9 bases between. Germline V gene sequence: CDR1 SGDLS, CDR2 YYNGEE. DNA of the CDR3: TGTGCCAGCAGCGTCTCCAGTTCCACTGAAGCTTTCTTT. Protein: CASSVSSSTEAFF.

This rearrangement joins TRBV7-2 to TRBJ2-3; D is undetermined. V was cut by 1 base and J by 5 bases, with 13 bases left in between. The CDR3 runs 15 residues. Germline CDR1 is SGHTA and CDR2 is FQGNSA. The CDR3 sequence is CASSLDRNYLDTQYF. The CDR3 DNA reads TGTGCCAGCAGCTTAGACCGAAACTATTTAGATACGCAGTATTTT.